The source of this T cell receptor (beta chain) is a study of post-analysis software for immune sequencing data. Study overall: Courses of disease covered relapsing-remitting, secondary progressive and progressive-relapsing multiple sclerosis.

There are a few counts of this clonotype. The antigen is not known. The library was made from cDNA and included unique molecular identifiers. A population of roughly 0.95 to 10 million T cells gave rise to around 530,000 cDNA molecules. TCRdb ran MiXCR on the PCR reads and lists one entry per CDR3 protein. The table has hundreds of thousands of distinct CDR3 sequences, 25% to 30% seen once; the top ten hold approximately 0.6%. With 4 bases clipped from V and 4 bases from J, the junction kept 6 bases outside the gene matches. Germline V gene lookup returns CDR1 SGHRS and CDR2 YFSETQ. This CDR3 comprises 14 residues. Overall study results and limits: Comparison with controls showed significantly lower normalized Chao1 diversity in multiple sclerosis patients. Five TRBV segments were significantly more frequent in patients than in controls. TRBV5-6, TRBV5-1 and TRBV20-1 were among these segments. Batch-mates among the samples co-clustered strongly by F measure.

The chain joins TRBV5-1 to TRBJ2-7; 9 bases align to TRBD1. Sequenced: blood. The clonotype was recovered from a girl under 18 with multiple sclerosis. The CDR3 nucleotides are TGCGCCAGCAGCACGAGGGGACAGGGTTACGAGCAGTACTTC. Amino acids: CASSTRGQGYEQYF.